Each of the 9 T cell receptor beta chains below was sequenced from the same sample in a study of blood T cell repertoires in COVID-19. The table came from immunoSEQ multiplex PCR; TCRdb's copy has only in-frame clones and leaves some out. This table has 140,000 or so clones, 60% to 80% appearing once. Sequenced material: peripheral blood. The receptors come from a man in his fifties or sixties with active or convalescent COVID-19.

The chain is built from TRBV7-8 and TRBJ1-1; 7 positions match TRBD1. CDR3 length: 15 amino acids. The germline gives CDR1 SGHVS, CDR2 FQNEAQ. V lost 0 bases to trimming and J lost 3 bases; unmatched junction nucleotides: 4. CDR3 region: CASSLALQGHTEAFF. DNA for the CDR3: TGTGCCAGCAGCTTAGCGCTACAGGGGCACACTGAAGCTTTCTTT.

V is TRBV19 and J is TRBJ2-2; weak D call: TRBD1 (5 bases). Germline V gene sequence: CDR1 LNHDA, CDR2 SQIVND (reference sequence). This CDR3 is 13 amino acids long. V was pared by 6 bases and J by 5 bases, with 10 bases between. CDR3 bases: TGTGCCAGTAGCCAGGGTGCGACCGGGGAGCTGTTTTTT. Translating gives CASSQGATGELFF.

This chain connects TRBV28 to TRBJ2-1, with a weak D call TRBD1 (6 bases). V was cut by 2 bases and J by 8 bases, with 10 bases left in between. The CDR3 totals 13 residues. Germline assignment: CDR1 MDHEN and CDR2 SYDVKM. The CDR3 DNA reads TGTGCCAGCAGTTTAATTTCAGGGGATGAGCAGTTCTTC. Residues: CASSLISGDEQFF.

The chain is built from TRBV10-2 and TRBJ2-7, with 8 positions matching TRBD1. Germline trimming cut 6 bases from V and 5 bases from J; bases unmatched to any gene: 9. Germline-derived CDR1 and CDR2 are WSHSY and SAAADI. This CDR3 contains 14 residues. CDR3 protein: CASRVSRDRNEQYF. DNA for the CDR3: TGCGCCAGCAGGGTCTCCCGGGACAGGAACGAGCAGTACTTC.

V gene TRBV5-4 combines with J gene TRBJ2-7; TRBD2 matches 13 bases. The germline CDR1 and CDR2 sequences are SGHNT and YYREEE (reference sequence). The CDR3 is made up of 17 amino acids. The V gene end was trimmed by 5 bases and the J gene end by 5 bases; junction bases not matched to a gene: 13. DNA for the CDR3: TGTGCCAGCAGGCCCGGGACTAGCGGGAACTTGATTCACGAGCAGTACTTC. It yields the protein CASRPGTSGNLIHEQYF.

The chain employs TRBV7-3 and TRBJ2-6, with D maybe TRBD2 (7 bases). Deletions cut 4 bases from V and 3 bases from J, with 13 bases between. The CDR3 length is 16 residues. Looked up from germline, CDR1 is SGHTA and CDR2 is FQGTGA. CDR3 in DNA: TGTGCCAGCAGCTATCGGGGGGCCGGTGGGGCCAACGTCCTGACTTTC. As protein: CASSYRGAGGANVLTF.

V gene TRBV29-1 combines with J gene TRBJ1-4, with 7 nucleotides matching TRBD1. This CDR3 contains 13 residues. In germline, CDR1 is SQVTM, CDR2 ANQGSEA. The V and J ends lost 7 bases and 1 base, in that order; junction bases with no gene match: 3. The CDR3 DNA reads TGCAGCGCCCGGACAGGAACTAATGAAAAACTGTTTTTT. Translating it yields CSARTGTNEKLFF.

The gene calls are TRBV12-5 and TRBJ1-2; tentative D call: TRBD1 (5 bases). Germline loops: CDR1 LGHNT, CDR2 FRNRAP. The CDR3 covers 12 residues. The V and J ends lost 3 bases and 3 bases respectively, with 5 bases between them. This CDR3 is CASGLGDYGYTF. CDR3 sequence (DNA): TGTGCTAGTGGTTTAGGGGACTATGGCTACACCTTC.

This rearrangement joins TRBV6-5 to TRBJ1-1; no firm D call. Looked up from germline, CDR1 is MNHEY and CDR2 is SVGAGI. The CDR3 runs to 16 residues. Trimming left V 4 bases short and J 1 base short, with 16 bases between. The CDR3, as DNA: TGTGCCAGCAGTTTTCCGGGTAAAGAGGGGAACACTGAAGCTTTCTTT. Translated, it gives CASSFPGKEGNTEAFF.